This T cell receptor beta chain came from a study of vaccination and CD4 T cells after COVID-19. Study as a whole: At a median around 70 days (range 14 to 241) after dose two, post-vaccine samples were obtained.

Study results and limitations: SARS-CoV-2-reactive clonotype medians increased from around 19 to 38, not significantly. Looking at convalescent patients, 304 of their 307 vaccine-specific clones were spike mono-reactive.

Sequenced with the Oncomine TCR Beta short-read assay was DNA taken from cultured CD4+ T cells. TCRdb used MiXCR to reprocess the PCR reads, holding one entry per CDR3 protein. The sample lists approximately 6,000 distinct CDR3 sequences, roughly 40% occurring once. This CDR3 comprises 15 residues. Losses at the gene ends were 0 bases for V and 4 bases for J; bases not matched to a gene: 5. The germline V gene encodes CDR1 MNHNS and CDR2 SASEGT. There are a few counts of this clonotype. As yet, its antigen is unknown. Treatment in this sample: roughly ten-day PBMC culture with coronavirus spike peptide pools or control peptides (ViraFEST assay). Samples of CD4+ T cells were obtained from the unexposed donor before the COVID-19 pandemic (2011-2018). ViraFEST enlarged antigen-specific T cell populations with peptide pools and afterwards sequenced TCRs.

The chain is built from TRBV6-1 and TRBJ1-1; 7 nucleotides line up with TRBD1. The source is a human donor in good health. What was sequenced was CD4+ T cells from blood, cultured in vitro. CDR3 bases: TGTGCCAGCAGTGAAGCCGGGGCAGGGGGCACTGAAGCTTTCTTT. Translating gives CASSEAGAGGTEAFF.